This T cell receptor beta chain was recovered during a study of CD8 T cells in ankylosing spondylitis. The sample holds a few counts of this clonotype. Trimming pared 2 bases from V and 3 bases from J, leaving 10 bases between. Germline assignment: CDR1 SQVTM and CDR2 ANQGSEA. The CDR3 runs 13 residues. TCRdb redid the calling of the 5' RACE reads with MiXCR, one entry per CDR3 protein. The table shows 150,000 to 200,000 distinct CDR3 sequences, with 13% occurring only once. This sequence originates from a female donor with ankylosing spondylitis or in good health (not recorded which). The rearrangement joins TRBV29-1 to TRBJ1-1; no firm D call. The sample consisted of blood, either unsorted or a sorted T cell fraction (not recorded which). The CDR3 reads CSVEKLVYTEAFF. The CDR3 nucleotides are TGCAGCGTTGAAAAGCTAGTGTACACTGAAGCTTTCTTT.